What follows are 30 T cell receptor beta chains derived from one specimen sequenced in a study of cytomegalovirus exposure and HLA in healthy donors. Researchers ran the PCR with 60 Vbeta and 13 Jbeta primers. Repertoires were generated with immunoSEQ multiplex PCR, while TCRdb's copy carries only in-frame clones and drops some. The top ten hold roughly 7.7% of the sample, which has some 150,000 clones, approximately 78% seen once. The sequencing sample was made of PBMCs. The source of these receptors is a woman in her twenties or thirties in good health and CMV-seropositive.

The CDR3, as DNA: TGTGCCAGCAGCTTAAGGGGACTCAGTGGAATTCACAATGAGCAGTTCTTC. Translation: CASSLRGLSGIHNEQFF. This sequence joins TRBV7-6 and TRBJ2-1, with a weak D call TRBD2 (6 bases). Germline V gene sequence: CDR1 SGHVS, CDR2 FNYEAQ. The CDR3 is 17 residues long. V dropped 2 bases and J dropped 5 bases, with 19 bases sitting between them.

In DNA, the CDR3 is TGTGCCAGCAGCTTGAAAAGAGAGATTTACAATGAGCAGTTCTTC. Residues: CASSLKREIYNEQFF. J is TRBJ2-1 and V is TRBV5-4; no reliable D call. In germline, CDR1 is SGHNT, CDR2 YYREEE (reference sequence). This CDR3 is built from 15 residues. The V and J ends lost 1 base and 4 bases respectively, with 12 bases between them.

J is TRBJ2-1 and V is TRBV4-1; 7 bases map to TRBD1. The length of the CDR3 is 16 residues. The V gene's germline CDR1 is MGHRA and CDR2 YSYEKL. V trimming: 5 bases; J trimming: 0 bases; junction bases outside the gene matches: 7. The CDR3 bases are TGCGCCAGCAGCGGGAGACAGGGCAGCTCCTACAATGAGCAGTTCTTC. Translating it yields CASSGRQGSSYNEQFF.

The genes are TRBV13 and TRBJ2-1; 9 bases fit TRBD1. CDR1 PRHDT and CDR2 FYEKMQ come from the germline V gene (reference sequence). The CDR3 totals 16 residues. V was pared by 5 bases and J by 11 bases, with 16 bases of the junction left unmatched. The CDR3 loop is CASSRTGGQGVMKQFF. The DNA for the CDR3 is TGTGCCAGCAGCCGTACCGGGGGACAGGGTGTAATGAAGCAGTTCTTC.

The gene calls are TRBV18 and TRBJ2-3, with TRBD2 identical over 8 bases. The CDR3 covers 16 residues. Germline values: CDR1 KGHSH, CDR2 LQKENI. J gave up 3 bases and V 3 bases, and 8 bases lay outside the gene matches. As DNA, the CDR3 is TGTGCCAGCTCACCTACGAGGCGGGGGGCTACAGATACGCAGTATTTT. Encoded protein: CASSPTRRGATDTQYF.

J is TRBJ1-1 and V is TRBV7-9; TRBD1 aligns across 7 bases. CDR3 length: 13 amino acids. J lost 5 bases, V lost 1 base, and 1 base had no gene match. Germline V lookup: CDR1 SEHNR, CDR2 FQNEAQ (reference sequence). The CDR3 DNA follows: TGTGCCAGCAGCTTAGAGACAGGGACTGAAGCTTTCTTT. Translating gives CASSLETGTEAFF. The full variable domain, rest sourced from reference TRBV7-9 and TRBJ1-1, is DTGVSQNPRHKITKRGQNVTFRCDPISEHNRLYWYRQTLGQGPEFLTYFQNEAQLEKSRLLSDRFSAERPKGSFSTLEIQRTEQGDSAMYLCASSLETGTEAFFGQGTRLTVV.

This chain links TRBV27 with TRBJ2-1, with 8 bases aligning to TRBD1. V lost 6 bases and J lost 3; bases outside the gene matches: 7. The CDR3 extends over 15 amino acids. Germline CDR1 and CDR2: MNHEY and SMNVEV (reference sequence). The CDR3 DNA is TGTGCCAGCAGACCGGGGACAGGTTACTACAATGAGCAGTTCTTC. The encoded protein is CASRPGTGYYNEQFF.

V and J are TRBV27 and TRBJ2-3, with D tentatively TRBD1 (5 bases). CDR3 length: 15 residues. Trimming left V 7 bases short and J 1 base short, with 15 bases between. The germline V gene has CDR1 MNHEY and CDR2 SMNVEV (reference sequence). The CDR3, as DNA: TGTGCCAGCACCAAAGGGGTTTATGGCACAGATACGCAGTATTTT. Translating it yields CASTKGVYGTDTQYF.

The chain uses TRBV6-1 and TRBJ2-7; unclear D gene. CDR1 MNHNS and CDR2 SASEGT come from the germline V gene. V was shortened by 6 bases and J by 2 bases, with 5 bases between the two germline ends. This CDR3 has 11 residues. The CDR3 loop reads CASRFTYEQYF. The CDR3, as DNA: TGTGCCAGCAGATTCACCTACGAGCAGTACTTC.

The CDR3 loop is CASSESGSSSYEQYF. DNA of the CDR3: TGTGCCAGCAGTGAGAGCGGGAGCAGCTCCTACGAGCAGTACTTC. The gene calls are TRBV2 and TRBJ2-7, with TRBD2 matching over 8 bases. V gave up 3 bases and J gave up 0 bases; unmatched junction bases: 4. The CDR3 runs 15 residues. Germline assignment: CDR1 SNHLY and CDR2 FYNNEI.

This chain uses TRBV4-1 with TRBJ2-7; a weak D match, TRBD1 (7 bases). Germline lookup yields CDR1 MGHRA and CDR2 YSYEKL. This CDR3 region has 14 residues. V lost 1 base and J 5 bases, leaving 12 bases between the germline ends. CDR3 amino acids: CASSQASGGHEQYF. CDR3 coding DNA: TGCGCCAGCAGCCAAGCATCAGGGGGGCACGAGCAGTACTTC.

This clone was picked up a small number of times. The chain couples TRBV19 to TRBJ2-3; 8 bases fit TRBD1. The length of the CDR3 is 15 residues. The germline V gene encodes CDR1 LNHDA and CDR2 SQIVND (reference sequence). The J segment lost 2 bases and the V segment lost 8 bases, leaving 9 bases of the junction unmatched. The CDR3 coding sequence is TGTGCCAGTGGGAGACCGGGACAGGTCACAGATACGCAGTATTTT. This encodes CASGRPGQVTDTQYF.

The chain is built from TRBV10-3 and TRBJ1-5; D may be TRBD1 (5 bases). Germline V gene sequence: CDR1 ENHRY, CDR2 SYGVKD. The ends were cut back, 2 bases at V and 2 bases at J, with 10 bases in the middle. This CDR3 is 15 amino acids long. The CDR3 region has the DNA TGTGCCATCAGTGAGCTAAGGGGCGGCAATCAGCCCCAGCATTTT. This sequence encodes CAISELRGGNQPQHF.

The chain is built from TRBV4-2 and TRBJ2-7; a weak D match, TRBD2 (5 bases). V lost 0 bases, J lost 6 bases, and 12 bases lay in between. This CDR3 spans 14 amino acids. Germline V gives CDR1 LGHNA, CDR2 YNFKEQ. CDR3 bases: TGTGCCAGCAGCCAAGATTTGGAGAGCGGCGAGCAGTACTTC. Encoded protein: CASSQDLESGEQYF.

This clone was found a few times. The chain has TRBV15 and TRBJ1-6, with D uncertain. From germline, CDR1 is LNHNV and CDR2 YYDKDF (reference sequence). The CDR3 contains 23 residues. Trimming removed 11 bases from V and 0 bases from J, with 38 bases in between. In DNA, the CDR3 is TGTGCCCTACCGCCGGAGTCCACAAGAGTCGGGTCCGCGAAAAGCTCCTATAATTCACCCCTCCACTTT. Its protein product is CALPPESTRVGSAKSSYNSPLHF.

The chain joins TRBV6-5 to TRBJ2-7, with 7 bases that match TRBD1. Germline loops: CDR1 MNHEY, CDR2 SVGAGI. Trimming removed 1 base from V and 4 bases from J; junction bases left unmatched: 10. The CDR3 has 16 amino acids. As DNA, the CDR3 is TGTGCCAGCAGTTACTTTAGCCAGACAGGGCTTTACGAGCAGTACTTC. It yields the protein CASSYFSQTGLYEQYF.

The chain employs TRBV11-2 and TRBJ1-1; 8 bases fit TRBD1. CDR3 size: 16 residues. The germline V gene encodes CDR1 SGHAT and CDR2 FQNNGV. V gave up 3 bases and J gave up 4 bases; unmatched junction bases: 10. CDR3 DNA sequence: TGTGCCAGCAGCTTCAGGCCAGGGGGCGAGAGCACTGAAGCTTTCTTT. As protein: CASSFRPGGESTEAFF.

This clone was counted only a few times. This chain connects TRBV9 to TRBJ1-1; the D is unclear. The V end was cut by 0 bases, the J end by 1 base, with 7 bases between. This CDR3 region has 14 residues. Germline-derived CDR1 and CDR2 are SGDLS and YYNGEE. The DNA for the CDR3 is TGTGCCAGCAGCGTAGAGCGCACGAACACTGAAGCTTTCTTT. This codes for CASSVERTNTEAFF.

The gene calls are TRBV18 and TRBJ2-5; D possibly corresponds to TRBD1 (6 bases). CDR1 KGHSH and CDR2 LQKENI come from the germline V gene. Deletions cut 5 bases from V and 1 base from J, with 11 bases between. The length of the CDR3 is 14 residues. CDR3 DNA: TGTGCCAGCTCAGGCACAGGGAGCCAAGAGACCCAGTACTTC. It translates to CASSGTGSQETQYF.

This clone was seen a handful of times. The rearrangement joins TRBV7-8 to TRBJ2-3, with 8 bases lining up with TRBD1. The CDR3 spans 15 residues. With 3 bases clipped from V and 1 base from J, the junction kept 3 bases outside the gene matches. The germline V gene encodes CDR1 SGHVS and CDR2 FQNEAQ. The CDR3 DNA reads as TGTGCCAGCAGCTTCACAGGGGGGCGCACAGATACGCAGTATTTT. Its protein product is CASSFTGGRTDTQYF.

The CDR3, as DNA: TGTGCCAGCAGTTACGGCCAGGGGGCGGATGGCTACACCTTC. Amino acid sequence: CASSYGQGADGYTF. The genes are TRBV6-6 and TRBJ1-2; 8 nucleotides align to TRBD1. Unmatched junction bases numbered 5, after V lost 2 bases and J lost 6 bases. Germline CDR1 is MNHNY and CDR2 is SVGAGI (reference sequence). The length of the CDR3 is 14 residues.

CDR3 nucleotides: TGTGCCAGCAGTTTGGGGCGGCGCACAGATACGCAGTATTTT. It specifies CASSLGRRTDTQYF. The chain carries TRBV27 and TRBJ2-3, with D perhaps TRBD1 (5 bases). The CDR3 totals 14 residues. Per germline, CDR1 MNHEY and CDR2 SMNVEV (reference sequence). V gave up 3 bases and J gave up 1 base, with 8 bases separating them.

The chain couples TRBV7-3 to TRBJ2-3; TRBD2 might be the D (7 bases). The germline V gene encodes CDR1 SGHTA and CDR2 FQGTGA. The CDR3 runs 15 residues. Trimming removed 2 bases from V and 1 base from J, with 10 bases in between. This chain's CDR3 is CASSLGGGRTDTQYF. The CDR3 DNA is TGTGCCAGCAGCTTAGGCGGGGGCCGCACAGATACGCAGTATTTT.

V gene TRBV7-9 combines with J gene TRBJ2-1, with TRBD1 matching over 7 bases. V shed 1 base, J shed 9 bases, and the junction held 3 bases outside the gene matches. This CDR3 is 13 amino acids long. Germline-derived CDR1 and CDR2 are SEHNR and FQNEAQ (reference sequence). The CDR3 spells CASSLEAGGEQFF. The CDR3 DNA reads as TGTGCCAGCAGCTTAGAAGCAGGGGGTGAGCAGTTCTTC.

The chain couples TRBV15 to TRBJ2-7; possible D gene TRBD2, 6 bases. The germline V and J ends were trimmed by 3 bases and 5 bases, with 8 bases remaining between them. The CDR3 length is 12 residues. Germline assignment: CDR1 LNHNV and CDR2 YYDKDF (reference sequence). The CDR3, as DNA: TGTGCCACCAGCAGGGGCGGGAACGAGCAGTACTTC. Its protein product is CATSRGGNEQYF.

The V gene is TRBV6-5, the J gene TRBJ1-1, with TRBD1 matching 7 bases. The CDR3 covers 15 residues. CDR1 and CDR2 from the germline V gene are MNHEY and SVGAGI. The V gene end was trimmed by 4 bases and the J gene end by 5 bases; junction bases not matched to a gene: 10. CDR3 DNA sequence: TGTGCCAGCAGTTCAGTCAGGGGGGCGAGAACTGAAGCTTTCTTT. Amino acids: CASSSVRGARTEAFF.

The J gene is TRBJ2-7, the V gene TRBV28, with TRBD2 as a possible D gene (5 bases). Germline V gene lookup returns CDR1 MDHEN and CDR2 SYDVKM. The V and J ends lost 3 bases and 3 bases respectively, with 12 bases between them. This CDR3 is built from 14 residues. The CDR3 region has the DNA TGTGCCAGCAGTTTGGACTCCTTGAGCTACGAGCAGTACTTC. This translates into CASSLDSLSYEQYF.

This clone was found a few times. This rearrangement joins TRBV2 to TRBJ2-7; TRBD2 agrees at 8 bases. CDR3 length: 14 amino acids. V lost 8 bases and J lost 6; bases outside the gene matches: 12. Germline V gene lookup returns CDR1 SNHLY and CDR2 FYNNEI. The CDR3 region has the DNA TGTGCCAGCCGTCGGGGGGGGGATTCACTCGAGCAGTACTTC. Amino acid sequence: CASRRGGDSLEQYF.

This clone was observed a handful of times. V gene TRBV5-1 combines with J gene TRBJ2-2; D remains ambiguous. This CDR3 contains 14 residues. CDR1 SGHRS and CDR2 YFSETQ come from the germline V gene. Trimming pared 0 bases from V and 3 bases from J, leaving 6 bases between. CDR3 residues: CASSLGLHTGELFF. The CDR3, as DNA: TGCGCCAGCAGCTTGGGACTTCACACCGGGGAGCTGTTTTTT. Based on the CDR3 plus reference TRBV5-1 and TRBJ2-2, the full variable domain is KAGVTQTPRYLIKTRGQQVTLSCSPISGHRSVSWYQQTPGQGLQFLFEYFSETQRNKGNFPGRFSGRQFSNSRSEMNVSTLELGDSALYLCASSLGLHTGELFFGEGSRLTVL.

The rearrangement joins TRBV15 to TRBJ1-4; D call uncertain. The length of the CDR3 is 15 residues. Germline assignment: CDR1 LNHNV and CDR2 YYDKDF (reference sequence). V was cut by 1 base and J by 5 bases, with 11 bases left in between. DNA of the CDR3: TGTGCCACCAGCAGAGTAAGAGTCCGAAATGAAAAACTGTTTTTT. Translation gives CATSRVRVRNEKLFF. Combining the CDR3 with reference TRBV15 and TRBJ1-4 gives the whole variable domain DAMVIQNPRYQVTQFGKPVTLSCSQTLNHNVMYWYQQKSSQAPKLLFHYYDKDFNNEADTPDNFQSRRPNTSFCFLDIRSPGLGDTAMYLCATSRVRVRNEKLFFGSGTQLSVL.